This T cell receptor beta chain is from a study of sequential checkpoint blockade in melanoma. About the study: Both treatment sequences were followed by maintenance nivolumab. Approximately 20 patients had tumor biopsies before treatment and at week 13.

Trimming pared 4 bases from V and 4 bases from J, leaving 20 bases between. The germline CDR1 and CDR2 sequences are SNHLY and FYNNEI. CDR3 length: 17 residues. The treatment: randomized to nivolumab then ipilimumab (arm A) or the reverse (arm B). Assay: immunoSEQ multiplex PCR; the TCRdb copy retains only in-frame clones and omits some. The data contain around 35,000 clones, approximately 30% of them singletons. This clonotype originated in a human donor with melanoma. This specimen consisted of tumor tissue (inferred from file names), obtained from a patient given nivolumab and ipilimumab in sequence. The chain couples TRBV2 to TRBJ2-1, with TRBD2 as a possible D gene (6 bases). This CDR3 reads CASSAPYGGGAYNEQFF. Written as DNA, the CDR3 is TGTGCCAGCAGTGCACCCTATGGTGGCGGGGCGTACAATGAGCAGTTCTTC.